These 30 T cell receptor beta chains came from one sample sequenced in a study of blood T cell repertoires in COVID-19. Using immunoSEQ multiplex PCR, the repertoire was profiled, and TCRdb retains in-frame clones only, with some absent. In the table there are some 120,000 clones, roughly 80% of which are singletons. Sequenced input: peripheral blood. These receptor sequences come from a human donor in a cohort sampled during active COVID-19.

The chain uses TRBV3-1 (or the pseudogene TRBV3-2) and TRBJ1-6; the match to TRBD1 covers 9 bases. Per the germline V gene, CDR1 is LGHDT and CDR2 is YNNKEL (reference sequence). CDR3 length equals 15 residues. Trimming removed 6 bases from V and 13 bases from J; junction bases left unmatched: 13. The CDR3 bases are TGTGCCAGCAGACAGACAGGGGGATATGATACGCCCCTCCACTTT. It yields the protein CASRQTGGYDTPLHF.

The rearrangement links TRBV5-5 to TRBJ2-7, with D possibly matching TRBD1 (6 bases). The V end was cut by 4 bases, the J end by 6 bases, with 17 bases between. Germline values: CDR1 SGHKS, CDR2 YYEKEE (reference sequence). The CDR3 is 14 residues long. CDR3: CASSGGPMTPEQYF. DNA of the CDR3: TGTGCCAGCAGCGGGGGCCCTATGACTCCCGAGCAGTACTTC.

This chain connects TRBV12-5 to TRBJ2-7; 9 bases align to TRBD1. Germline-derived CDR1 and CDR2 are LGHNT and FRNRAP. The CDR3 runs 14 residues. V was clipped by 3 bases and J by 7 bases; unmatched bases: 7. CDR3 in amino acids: CASGFSGTGFEQYF. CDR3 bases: TGTGCTAGTGGTTTCTCCGGGACAGGGTTTGAGCAGTACTTC.

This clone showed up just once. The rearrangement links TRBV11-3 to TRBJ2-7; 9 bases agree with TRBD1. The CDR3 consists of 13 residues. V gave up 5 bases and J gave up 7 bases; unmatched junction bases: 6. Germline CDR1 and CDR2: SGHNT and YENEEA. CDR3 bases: TGTGCCAGCAGCCGGGACAGGGTACGGGAGCAGTACTTC. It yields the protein CASSRDRVREQYF.

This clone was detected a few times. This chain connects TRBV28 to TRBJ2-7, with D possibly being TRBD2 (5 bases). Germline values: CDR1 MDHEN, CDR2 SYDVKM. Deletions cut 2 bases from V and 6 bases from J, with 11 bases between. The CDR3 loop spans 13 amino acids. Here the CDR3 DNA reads TGTGCCAGCAGTTTAGGGCCTGAGGGCGAGCAGTACTTC. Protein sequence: CASSLGPEGEQYF.

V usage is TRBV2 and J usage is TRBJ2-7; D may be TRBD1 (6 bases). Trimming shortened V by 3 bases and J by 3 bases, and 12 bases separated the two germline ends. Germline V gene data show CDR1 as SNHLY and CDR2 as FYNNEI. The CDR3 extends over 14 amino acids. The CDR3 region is CASSDGRGNYEQYF. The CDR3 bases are TGTGCCAGCAGTGACGGCAGGGGAAACTACGAGCAGTACTTC.

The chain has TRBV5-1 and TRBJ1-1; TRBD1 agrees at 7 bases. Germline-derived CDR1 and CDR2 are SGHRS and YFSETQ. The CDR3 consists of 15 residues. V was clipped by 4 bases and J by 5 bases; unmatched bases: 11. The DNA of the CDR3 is TGCGCCAGCAGCCAAAGAAGAACGACAGGGACTGAAGCTTTCTTT. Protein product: CASSQRRTTGTEAFF.

CDR3 nucleotide sequence: TGCAGTGCTAGAGGCCGGTACGAGCAGTACTTC. Translation gives CSARGRYEQYF. The V gene is TRBV20-1, the J gene TRBJ2-7; D remains ambiguous. V was shortened by 1 base and J by 4 bases, with 5 bases between the two germline ends. The germline V gene has CDR1 DFQATT and CDR2 SNEGSKA (reference sequence). There are 11 residues in the CDR3.

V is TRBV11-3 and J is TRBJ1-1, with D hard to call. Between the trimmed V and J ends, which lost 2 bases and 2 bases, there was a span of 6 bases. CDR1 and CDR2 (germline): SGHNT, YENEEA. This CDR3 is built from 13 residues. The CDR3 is CASSLTPNTEAFF. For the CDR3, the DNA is TGTGCCAGCAGCTTAACACCCAACACTGAAGCTTTCTTT.

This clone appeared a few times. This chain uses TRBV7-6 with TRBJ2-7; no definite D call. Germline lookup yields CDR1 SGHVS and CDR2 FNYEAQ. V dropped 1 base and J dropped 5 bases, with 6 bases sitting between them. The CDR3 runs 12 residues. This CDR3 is CASSLGEDEQYF. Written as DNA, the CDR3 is TGTGCCAGCAGCTTAGGAGAGGACGAGCAGTACTTC.

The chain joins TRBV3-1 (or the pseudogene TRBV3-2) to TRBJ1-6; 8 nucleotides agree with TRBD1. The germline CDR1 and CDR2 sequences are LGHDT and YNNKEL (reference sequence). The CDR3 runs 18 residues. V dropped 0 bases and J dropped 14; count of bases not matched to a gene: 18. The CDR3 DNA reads TGTGCCAGCAGCCAAGATCCGGACAGGGACCCTATCCATGGCACCCTCCACTTT. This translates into CASSQDPDRDPIHGTLHF.

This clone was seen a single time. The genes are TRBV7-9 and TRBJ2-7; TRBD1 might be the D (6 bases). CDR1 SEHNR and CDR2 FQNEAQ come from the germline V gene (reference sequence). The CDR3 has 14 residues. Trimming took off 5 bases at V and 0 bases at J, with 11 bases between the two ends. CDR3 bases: TGTGCCAGCAGCGACCGGGACACCTCCTACGAGCAGTACTTC. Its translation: CASSDRDTSYEQYF.

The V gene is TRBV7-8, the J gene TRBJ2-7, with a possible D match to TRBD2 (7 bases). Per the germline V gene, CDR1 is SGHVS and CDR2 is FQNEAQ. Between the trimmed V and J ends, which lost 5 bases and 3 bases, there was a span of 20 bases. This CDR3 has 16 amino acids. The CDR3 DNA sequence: TGTGCCAGCAGCCCCCGGTCGGGGGGCCCCCACTACGAGCAGTACTTC. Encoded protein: CASSPRSGGPHYEQYF.

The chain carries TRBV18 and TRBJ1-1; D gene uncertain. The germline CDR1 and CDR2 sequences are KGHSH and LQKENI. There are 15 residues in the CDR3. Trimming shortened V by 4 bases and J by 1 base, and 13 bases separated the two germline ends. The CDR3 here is CASSLGEGRNTEAFF. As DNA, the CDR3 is TGTGCCAGCTCACTCGGAGAGGGAAGGAACACTGAAGCTTTCTTT.

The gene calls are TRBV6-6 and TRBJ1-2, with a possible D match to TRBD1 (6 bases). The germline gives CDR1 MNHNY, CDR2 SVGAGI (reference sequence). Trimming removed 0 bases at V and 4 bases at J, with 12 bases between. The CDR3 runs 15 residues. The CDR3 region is CASSYSPGDGYGYTF. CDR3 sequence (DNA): TGTGCCAGCAGTTACTCACCAGGGGATGGCTATGGCTACACCTTC.

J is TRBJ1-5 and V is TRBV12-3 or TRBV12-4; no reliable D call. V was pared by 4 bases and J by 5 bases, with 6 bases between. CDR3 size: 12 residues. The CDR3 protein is CASSSTDQPQHF. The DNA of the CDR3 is TGTGCCAGCAGTTCTACTGATCAGCCCCAGCATTTT.

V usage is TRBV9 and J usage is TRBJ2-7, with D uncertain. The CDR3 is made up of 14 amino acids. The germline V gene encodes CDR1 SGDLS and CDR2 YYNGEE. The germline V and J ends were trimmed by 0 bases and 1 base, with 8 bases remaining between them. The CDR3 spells CASSVDGRSYEQYF. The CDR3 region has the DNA TGTGCCAGCAGCGTAGATGGCAGATCCTACGAGCAGTACTTC.

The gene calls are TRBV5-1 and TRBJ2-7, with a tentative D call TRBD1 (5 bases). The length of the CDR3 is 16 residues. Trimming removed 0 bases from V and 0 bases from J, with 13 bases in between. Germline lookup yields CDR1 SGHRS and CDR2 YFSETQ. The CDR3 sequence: CASSLEGRTSSYEQYF. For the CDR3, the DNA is TGCGCCAGCAGCTTGGAGGGCAGGACAAGCTCCTACGAGCAGTACTTC.

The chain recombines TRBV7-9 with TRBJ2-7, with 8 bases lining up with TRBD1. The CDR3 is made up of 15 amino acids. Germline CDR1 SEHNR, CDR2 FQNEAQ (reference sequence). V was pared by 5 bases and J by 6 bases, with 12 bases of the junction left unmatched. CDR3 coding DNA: TGTGCCAGCAGCCACCAAGGGACAGGAATGGGCGAGCAGTACTTC. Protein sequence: CASSHQGTGMGEQYF.

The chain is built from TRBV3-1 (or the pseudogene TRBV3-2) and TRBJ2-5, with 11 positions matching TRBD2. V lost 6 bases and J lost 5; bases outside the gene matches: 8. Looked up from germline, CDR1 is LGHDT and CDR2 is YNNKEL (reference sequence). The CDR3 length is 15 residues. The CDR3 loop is CASRDLAGGRETQYF. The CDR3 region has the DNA TGTGCCAGCAGGGATCTAGCGGGAGGCCGGGAGACCCAGTACTTC.

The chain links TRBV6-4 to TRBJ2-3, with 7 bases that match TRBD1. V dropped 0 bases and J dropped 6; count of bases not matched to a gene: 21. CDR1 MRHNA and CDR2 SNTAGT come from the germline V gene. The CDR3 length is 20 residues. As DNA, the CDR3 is TGTGCCAGCAGTGACTCGATGGATCCCGGGGACAGCGTTAAAGGGGATACGCAGTATTTT. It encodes CASSDSMDPGDSVKGDTQYF.

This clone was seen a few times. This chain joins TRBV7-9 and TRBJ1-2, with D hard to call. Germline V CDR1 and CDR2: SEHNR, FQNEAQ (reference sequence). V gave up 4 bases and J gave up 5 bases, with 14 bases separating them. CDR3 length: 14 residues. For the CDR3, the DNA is TGTGCCAGCAGCTCCGACACATCCTCTTATGGCTACACCTTC. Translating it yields CASSSDTSSYGYTF.

The CDR3: CASSLGTLKYF. The CDR3 bases are TGTGCCAGCAGTTTAGGAACTTTGAAGTACTTC. The rearrangement joins TRBV12-3 or TRBV12-4 to TRBJ2-7, with no clear D. V was pared by 1 base and J by 11 bases, with 9 bases between. The CDR3 extends over 11 amino acids.

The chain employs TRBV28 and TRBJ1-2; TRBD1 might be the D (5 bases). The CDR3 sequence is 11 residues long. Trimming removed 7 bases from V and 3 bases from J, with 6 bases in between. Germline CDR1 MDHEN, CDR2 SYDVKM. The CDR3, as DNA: TGTGCCAGCACGGGGGACTATGGCTACACCTTC. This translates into CASTGDYGYTF.

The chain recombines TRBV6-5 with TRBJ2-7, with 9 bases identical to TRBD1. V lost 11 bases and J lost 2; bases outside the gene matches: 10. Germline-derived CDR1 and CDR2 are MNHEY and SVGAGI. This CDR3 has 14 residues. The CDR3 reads CALSDRGSAYEQYF. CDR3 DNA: TGTGCCCTGTCGGACAGGGGTTCTGCCTACGAGCAGTACTTC.

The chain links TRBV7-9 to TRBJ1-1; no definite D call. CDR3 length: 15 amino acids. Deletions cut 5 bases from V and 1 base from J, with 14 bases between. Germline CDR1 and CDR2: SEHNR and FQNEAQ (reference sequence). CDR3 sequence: CASSRSETRNTEAFF. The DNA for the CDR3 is TGTGCCAGCAGCCGGTCGGAGACGAGGAACACTGAAGCTTTCTTT.

This chain's CDR3 is CASGFAGGEQYF. Here the CDR3 DNA reads TGTGCTAGTGGTTTTGCGGGCGGCGAGCAGTACTTC. This rearrangement joins TRBV12-5 to TRBJ2-7; TRBD2 is a possible D gene (5 bases). Germline loops: CDR1 LGHNT, CDR2 FRNRAP. This CDR3 is built from 12 residues. V was shortened by 3 bases and J by 6 bases, with 9 bases between the two germline ends. The full variable domain, completed using reference TRBV12-5 and TRBJ2-7, is DARVTQTPRHKVTEMGQEVTMRCQPILGHNTVFWYRQTMMQGLELLAYFRNRAPLDDSGMPKDRFSAEMPDATLATLKIQPSEPRDSAVYFCASGFAGGEQYFGPGTRLTVT.

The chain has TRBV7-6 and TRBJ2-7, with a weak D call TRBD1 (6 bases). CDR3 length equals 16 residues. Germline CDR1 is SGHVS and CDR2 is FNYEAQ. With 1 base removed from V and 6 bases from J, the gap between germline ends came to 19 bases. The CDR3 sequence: CASSLEQGSFEGEQYF. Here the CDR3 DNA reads TGTGCCAGCAGCTTAGAGCAGGGGTCCTTCGAGGGCGAGCAGTACTTC.

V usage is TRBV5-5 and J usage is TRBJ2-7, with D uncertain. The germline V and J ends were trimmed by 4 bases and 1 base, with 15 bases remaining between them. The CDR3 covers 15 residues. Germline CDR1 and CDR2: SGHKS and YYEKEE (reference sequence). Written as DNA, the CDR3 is TGTGCCAGCAGCAAAGACAAGCCAAGATCCTACGAGCAGTACTTC. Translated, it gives CASSKDKPRSYEQYF.

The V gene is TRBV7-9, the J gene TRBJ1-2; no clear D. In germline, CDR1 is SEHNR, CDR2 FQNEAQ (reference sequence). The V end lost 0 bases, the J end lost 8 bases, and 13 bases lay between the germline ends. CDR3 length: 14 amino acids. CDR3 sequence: CASSLAEAFWGYTF. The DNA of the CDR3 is TGTGCCAGCAGCTTAGCCGAGGCCTTTTGGGGCTACACCTTC.